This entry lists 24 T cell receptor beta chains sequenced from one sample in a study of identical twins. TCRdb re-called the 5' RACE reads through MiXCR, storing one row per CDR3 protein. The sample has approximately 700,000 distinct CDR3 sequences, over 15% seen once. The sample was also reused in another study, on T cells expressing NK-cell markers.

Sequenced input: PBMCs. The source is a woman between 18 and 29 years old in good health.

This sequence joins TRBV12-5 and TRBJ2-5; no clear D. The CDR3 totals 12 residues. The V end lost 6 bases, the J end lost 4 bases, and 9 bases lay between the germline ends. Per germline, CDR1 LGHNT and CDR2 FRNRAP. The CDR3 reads CASGPTAETQYF. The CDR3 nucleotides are TGTGCTAGTGGCCCCACTGCAGAGACCCAGTACTTC.

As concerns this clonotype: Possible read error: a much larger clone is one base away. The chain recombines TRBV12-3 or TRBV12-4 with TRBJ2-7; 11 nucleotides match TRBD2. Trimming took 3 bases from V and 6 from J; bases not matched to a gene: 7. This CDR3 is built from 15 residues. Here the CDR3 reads CASSFTSGGACEQYF. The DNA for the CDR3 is TGTGCCAGCAGTTTTACTAGCGGGGGAGCCTGCGAGCAGTACTTC.

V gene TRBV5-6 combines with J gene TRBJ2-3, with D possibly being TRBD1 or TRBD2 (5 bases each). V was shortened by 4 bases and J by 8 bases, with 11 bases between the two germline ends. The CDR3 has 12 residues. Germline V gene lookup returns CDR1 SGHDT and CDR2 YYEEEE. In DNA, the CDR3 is TGTGCCAGCAGCCTCGGGGCTGGTACGCAGTATTTT. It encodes CASSLGAGTQYF.

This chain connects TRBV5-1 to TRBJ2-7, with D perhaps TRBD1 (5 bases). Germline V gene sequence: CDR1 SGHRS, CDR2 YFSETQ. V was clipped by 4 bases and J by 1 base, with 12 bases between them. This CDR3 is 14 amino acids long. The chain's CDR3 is CASSQGHISYEQYF. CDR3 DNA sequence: TGCGCCAGCAGCCAAGGACATATTTCCTACGAGCAGTACTTC.

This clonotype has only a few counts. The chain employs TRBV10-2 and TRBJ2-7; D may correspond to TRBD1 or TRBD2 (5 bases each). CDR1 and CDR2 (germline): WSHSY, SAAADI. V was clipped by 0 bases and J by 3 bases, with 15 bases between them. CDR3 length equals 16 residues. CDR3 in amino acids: CASSESPDSGYYEQYF. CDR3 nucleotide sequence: TGCGCCAGCAGTGAGTCCCCTGACAGCGGATACTACGAGCAGTACTTC.

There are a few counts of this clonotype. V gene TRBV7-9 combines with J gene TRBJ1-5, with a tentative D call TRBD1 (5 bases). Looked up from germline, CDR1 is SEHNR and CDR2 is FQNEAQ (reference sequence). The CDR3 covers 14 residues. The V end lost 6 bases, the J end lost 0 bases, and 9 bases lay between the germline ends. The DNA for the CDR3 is TGTGCCAGCAGAGGGGACTTTAGCAATCAGCCCCAGCATTTT. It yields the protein CASRGDFSNQPQHF. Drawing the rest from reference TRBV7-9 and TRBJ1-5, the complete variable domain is DTGVSQNPRHKITKRGQNVTFRCDPISEHNRLYWYRQTLGQGPEFLTYFQNEAQLEKSRLLSDRFSAERPKGSFSTLEIQRTEQGDSAMYLCASRGDFSNQPQHFGDGTRLSIL.

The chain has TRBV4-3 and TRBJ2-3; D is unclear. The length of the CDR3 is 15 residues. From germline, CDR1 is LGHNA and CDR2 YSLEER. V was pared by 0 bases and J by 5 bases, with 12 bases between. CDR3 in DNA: TGCGCCAGCAGCCAAGATTTAGTTGGTGGAGATACGCAGTATTTT. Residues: CASSQDLVGGDTQYF.

The chain's CDR3 is CASSIIRVLGTDTQYF. DNA for the CDR3: TGTGCCAGCAGTATCATCAGGGTGTTGGGCACAGATACGCAGTATTTT. The rearrangement joins TRBV28 to TRBJ2-3; possible D gene TRBD1, 5 bases. CDR3 length: 16 amino acids. V was cut by 5 bases and J by 1 base, with 16 bases left in between. Per the germline V gene, CDR1 is MDHEN and CDR2 is SYDVKM. The full variable domain, completed using reference TRBV28 and TRBJ2-3, is DVKVTQSSRYLVKRTGEKVFLECVQDMDHENMFWYRQDPGLGLRLIYFSYDVKMKEKGDIPEGYSVSREKKERFSLILESASTNQTSMYLCASSIIRVLGTDTQYFGPGTRLTVL.

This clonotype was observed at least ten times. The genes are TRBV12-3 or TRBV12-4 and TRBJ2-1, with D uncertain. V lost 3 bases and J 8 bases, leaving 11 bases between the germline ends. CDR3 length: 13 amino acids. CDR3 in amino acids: CASSLMSADEQFF. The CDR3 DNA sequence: TGTGCCAGCAGTTTGATGAGCGCCGATGAGCAGTTCTTC.

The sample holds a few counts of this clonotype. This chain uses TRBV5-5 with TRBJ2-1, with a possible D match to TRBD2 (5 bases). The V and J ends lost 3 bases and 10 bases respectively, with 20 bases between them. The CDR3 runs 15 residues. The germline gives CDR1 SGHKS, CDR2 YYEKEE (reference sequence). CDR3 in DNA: TGTGCCAGCAGCTCCAGACTTGGAGATGAGGGAGAGCAGTTCTTC. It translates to CASSSRLGDEGEQFF.

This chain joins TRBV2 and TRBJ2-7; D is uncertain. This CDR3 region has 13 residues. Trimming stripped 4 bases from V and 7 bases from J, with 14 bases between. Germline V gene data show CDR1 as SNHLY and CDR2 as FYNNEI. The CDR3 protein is CASSGKGLGEQYF. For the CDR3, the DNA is TGTGCCAGCAGTGGAAAAGGCCTCGGGGAGCAGTACTTC.

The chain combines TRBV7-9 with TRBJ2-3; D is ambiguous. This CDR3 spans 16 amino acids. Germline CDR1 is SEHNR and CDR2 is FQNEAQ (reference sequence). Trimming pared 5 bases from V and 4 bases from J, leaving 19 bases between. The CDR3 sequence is CASSPPYNWEADTQYF. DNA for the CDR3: TGTGCCAGCAGCCCCCCTTATAACTGGGAAGCAGATACGCAGTATTTT.

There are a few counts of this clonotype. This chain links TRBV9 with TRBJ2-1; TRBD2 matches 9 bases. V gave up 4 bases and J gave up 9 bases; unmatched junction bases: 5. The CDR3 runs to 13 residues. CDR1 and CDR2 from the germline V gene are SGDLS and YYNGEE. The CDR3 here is CASSLGTSPEQFF. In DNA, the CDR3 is TGTGCCAGCAGCCTCGGGACTAGCCCTGAGCAGTTCTTC.

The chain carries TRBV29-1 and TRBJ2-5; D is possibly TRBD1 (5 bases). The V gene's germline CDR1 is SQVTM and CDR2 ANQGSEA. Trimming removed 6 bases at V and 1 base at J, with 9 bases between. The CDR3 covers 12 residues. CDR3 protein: CSVHRFQETQYF. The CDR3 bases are TGCAGCGTACACAGGTTCCAAGAGACCCAGTACTTC.

Here the CDR3 DNA reads TGTGCCACCAGCAGGAACACGCTCCCCTACGAGCAGTACTTC. It encodes CATSRNTLPYEQYF. The chain links TRBV15 to TRBJ2-7, with D unresolved. Germline V gives CDR1 LNHNV, CDR2 YYDKDF (reference sequence). The CDR3 contains 14 residues. Trimming removed 3 bases at V and 2 bases at J, with 11 bases between.

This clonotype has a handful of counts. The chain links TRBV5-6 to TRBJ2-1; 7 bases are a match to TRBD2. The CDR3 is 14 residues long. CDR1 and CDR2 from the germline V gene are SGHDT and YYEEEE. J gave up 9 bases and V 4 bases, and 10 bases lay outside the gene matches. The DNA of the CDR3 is TGTGCCAGCAGCGCACCGGGAGGAAGGATTGAGCAGTTCTTC. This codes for CASSAPGGRIEQFF.

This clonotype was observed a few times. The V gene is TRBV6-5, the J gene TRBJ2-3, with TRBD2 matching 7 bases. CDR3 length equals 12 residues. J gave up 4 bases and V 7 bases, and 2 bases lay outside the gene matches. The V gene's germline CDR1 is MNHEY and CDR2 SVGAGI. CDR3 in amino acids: CASKGRADTQYF. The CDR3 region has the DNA TGTGCCAGCAAGGGGAGGGCAGATACGCAGTATTTT.

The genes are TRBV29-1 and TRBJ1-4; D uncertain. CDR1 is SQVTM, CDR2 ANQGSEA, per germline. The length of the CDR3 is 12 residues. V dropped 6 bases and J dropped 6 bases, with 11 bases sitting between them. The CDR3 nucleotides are TGCAGCGTCCAAGCCGGGGATGAAAAACTGTTTTTT. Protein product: CSVQAGDEKLFF.

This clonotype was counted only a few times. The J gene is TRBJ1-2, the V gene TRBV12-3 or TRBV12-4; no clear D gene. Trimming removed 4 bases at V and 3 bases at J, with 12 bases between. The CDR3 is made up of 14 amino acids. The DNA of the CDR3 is TGTGCCAGCAGTTCGGGCCTCCTTCACTATGGCTACACCTTC. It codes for CASSSGLLHYGYTF.

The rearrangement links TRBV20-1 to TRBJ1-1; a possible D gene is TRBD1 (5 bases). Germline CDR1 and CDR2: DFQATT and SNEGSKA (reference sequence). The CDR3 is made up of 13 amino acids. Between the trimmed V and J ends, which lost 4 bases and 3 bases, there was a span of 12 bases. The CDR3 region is CSAIRGVDTEAFF. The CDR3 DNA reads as TGCAGTGCTATCCGGGGGGTGGACACTGAAGCTTTCTTT.

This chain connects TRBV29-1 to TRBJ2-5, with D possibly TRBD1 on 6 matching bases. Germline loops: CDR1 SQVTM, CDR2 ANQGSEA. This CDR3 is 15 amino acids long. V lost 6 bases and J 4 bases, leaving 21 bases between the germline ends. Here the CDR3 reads CSVDSGTPRGETQYF. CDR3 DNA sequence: TGCAGCGTGGATTCCGGGACACCGAGGGGAGAGACCCAGTACTTC.

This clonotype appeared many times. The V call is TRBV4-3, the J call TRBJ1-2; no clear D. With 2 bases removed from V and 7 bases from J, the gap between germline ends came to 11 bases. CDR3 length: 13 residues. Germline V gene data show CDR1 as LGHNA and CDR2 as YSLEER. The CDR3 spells CASSQQLNGGYTF. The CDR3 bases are TGCGCCAGCAGCCAACAGTTGAACGGTGGCTACACCTTC.

CDR3 protein: CASSRLGVPEQYF. In nucleotides, the CDR3 is TGTGCCAGCAGCCGATTGGGAGTCCCCGAGCAGTACTTC. The genes are TRBV14 and TRBJ2-7, with D tentatively TRBD2 (5 bases). The V gene's germline CDR1 is SGHDN and CDR2 FVKESK. The CDR3 spans 13 residues. Trimming shortened V by 4 bases and J by 6 bases, and 13 bases separated the two germline ends.

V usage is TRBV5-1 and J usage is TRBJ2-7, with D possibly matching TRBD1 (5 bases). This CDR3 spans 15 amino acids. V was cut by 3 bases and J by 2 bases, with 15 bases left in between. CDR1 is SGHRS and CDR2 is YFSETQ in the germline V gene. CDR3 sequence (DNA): TGCGCCAGCAGCTACCCCCCCCCAGGGACCTACGAGCAGTACTTC. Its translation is CASSYPPPGTYEQYF. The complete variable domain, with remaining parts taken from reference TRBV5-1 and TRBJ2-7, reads KAGVTQTPRYLIKTRGQQVTLSCSPISGHRSVSWYQQTPGQGLQFLFEYFSETQRNKGNFPGRFSGRQFSNSRSEMNVSTLELGDSALYLCASSYPPPGTYEQYFGPGTRLTVT.